In its sample, the clone carrying this T cell receptor (beta chain) was seen many times. One entry per CDR3 protein, called by TCRdb with MiXCR from the PCR reads. The sample holds approximately 12,000 distinct CDR3 sequences, 57% seen once. The sample belongs to a study of tumor-infiltrating lymphocytes in oesophageal squamous cell carcinoma. There are 13 residues in the CDR3. Germline V lookup: CDR1 MRHNA, CDR2 SNTAGT. V lost 2 bases and J 4 bases, leaving 6 bases between the germline ends. The gene calls are TRBV6-4 and TRBJ2-1; D is undetermined. Sequencing was performed on esophageal tumor tissue. This receptor was taken from a male donor with esophageal squamous cell carcinoma. In nucleotides, the CDR3 is TGTGCCAGCAGTGACGGCGATTACAATGAGCAGTTCTTC. Its protein product is CASSDGDYNEQFF.